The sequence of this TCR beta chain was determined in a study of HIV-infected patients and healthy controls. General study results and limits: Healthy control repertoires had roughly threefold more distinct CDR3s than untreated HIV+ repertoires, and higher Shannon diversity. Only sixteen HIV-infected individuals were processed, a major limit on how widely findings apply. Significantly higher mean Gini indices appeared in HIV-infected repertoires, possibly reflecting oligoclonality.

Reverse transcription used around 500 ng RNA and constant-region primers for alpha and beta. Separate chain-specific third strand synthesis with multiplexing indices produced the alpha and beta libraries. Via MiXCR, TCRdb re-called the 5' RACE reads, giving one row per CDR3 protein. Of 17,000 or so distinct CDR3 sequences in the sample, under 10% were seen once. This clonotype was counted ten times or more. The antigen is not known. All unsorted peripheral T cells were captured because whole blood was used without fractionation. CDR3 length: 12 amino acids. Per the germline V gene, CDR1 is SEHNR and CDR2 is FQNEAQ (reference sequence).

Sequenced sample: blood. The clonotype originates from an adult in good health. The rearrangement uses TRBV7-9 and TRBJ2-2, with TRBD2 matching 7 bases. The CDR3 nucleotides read TGTGTCCTAGCGGATAACACCGGGGAGCTGTTTTTT. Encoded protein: CVLADNTGELFF.